These 27 T cell receptor beta chains were sequenced from one sample in a study of cytomegalovirus exposure and HLA in healthy donors. PCR amplification relied on 60 Vbeta primers (plus 13 Jbeta primers). Only in-frame clones appear in the TCRdb table, and some are missing; sequencing was by immunoSEQ multiplex PCR. The sample contains approximately 150,000 clones, around four fifths of which appear only once. The specimen was PBMCs. The receptors were gathered from a boy aged 2 to 10 in good health and CMV-seronegative.

This clone was counted between two and nine times. The chain recombines TRBV7-3 with TRBJ2-1; TRBD2 agrees at 8 bases. Trimming cost V 11 bases and J 1 base; bases outside gene matches: 19. Germline CDR1 SGHTA, CDR2 FQGTGA. The CDR3 sequence is 18 residues long. Here the CDR3 reads CAGTPPGGTHGSYNEQFF. CDR3 nucleotides: TGTGCCGGTACGCCACCGGGGGGGACACATGGGTCCTACAATGAGCAGTTCTTC.

This clone was seen only a few times. The chain links TRBV7-9 to TRBJ2-4; D might be TRBD1 (6 bases). V lost 6 bases, J lost 4 bases, and 13 bases lay in between. CDR1 is SEHNR, CDR2 FQNEAQ, per germline (reference sequence). The CDR3 is 14 amino acids. The CDR3 nucleotides are TGTGCCAGCAGTATGGCTACAGGGAAAAACATTCAGTACTTC. This sequence encodes CASSMATGKNIQYF.

This clone was seen only once. This CDR3 is CASSESAGAPNYGYTF. CDR3 in DNA: TGTGCCAGCAGTGAATCTGCAGGCGCACCTAACTATGGCTACACCTTC. The J gene is TRBJ1-2, the V gene TRBV2; D remains ambiguous. Germline lookup yields CDR1 SNHLY and CDR2 FYNNEI. Trimming shortened V by 2 bases and J by 0 bases, and 13 bases separated the two germline ends. This CDR3 is 16 amino acids long. Full variable domain (missing parts from reference TRBV2 and TRBJ1-2): EPEVTQTPSHQVTQMGQEVILRCVPISNHLYFYWYRQILGQKVEFLVSFYNNEISEKSEIFDDQFSVERPDGSNFTLKIRSTKLEDSAMYFCASSESAGAPNYGYTFGSGTRLTVV.

The rearrangement joins TRBV7-2 to TRBJ2-1, with 7 nucleotides matching TRBD2. Germline V gene sequence: CDR1 SGHTA, CDR2 FQGNSA. With 1 base clipped from V and 6 bases from J, the junction kept 6 bases outside the gene matches. The CDR3 totals 15 residues. The CDR3 sequence: CASSLVGGPRNEQFF. For the CDR3, the DNA is TGTGCCAGCAGCTTAGTGGGAGGGCCACGCAATGAGCAGTTCTTC.

The J gene is TRBJ2-1, the V gene TRBV28, with 11 positions matching TRBD2. Trimming cost V 1 base and J 7 bases; bases outside gene matches: 6. Germline loops: CDR1 MDHEN, CDR2 SYDVKM. CDR3 size: 16 residues. The CDR3 bases are TGTGCCAGCAGTTTATACGGGACTAGCGGAGGGAATGAGCAGTTCTTC. This sequence encodes CASSLYGTSGGNEQFF.

The chain uses TRBV4-1 and TRBJ1-6; 9 bases map to TRBD1. The V gene's germline CDR1 is MGHRA and CDR2 YSYEKL. J lost 6 bases, V lost 5 bases, and 17 bases had no gene match. This CDR3 is 19 amino acids long. This CDR3 reads CASSYDRDRALPSNSPLHF. The CDR3 bases are TGCGCCAGCAGCTACGACCGGGACAGGGCCCTCCCGAGTAATTCACCCCTCCACTTT.

The chain uses TRBV27 and TRBJ2-7; D is perhaps TRBD2 (6 bases). The germline V gene encodes CDR1 MNHEY and CDR2 SMNVEV (reference sequence). The V end was cut by 6 bases, the J end by 7 bases, with 16 bases between. The CDR3 is 13 residues long. CDR3 loop: CASSIRERGEQYF. The CDR3 DNA reads as TGTGCCAGCAGCATCCGGGAGAGAGGGGAGCAGTACTTC.

In nucleotides, the CDR3 is TGTGCCAGCACCCTAGGAGGGGGGGGTTTAATCGATGGCTACACCTTC. The encoded protein is CASTLGGGGLIDGYTF. The chain links TRBV7-9 to TRBJ1-2; D might be TRBD1 (6 bases). This CDR3 comprises 16 residues. Germline V gene lookup returns CDR1 SEHNR and CDR2 FQNEAQ (reference sequence). Trimming left V 7 bases short and J 6 bases short, with 24 bases between.

This CDR3 is CSVEDRGVTETQYF. CDR3 coding DNA: TGCAGCGTTGAAGACAGGGGGGTCACCGAGACCCAGTACTTC. The chain carries TRBV29-1 and TRBJ2-5, with D possibly TRBD1 on 7 matching bases. Germline V gene sequence: CDR1 SQVTM, CDR2 ANQGSEA. The V end lost 0 bases, the J end lost 5 bases, and 13 bases lay between the germline ends. This CDR3 is built from 14 residues.

The chain couples TRBV28 to TRBJ2-7, with D tentatively TRBD2 (5 bases). Per the germline V gene, CDR1 is MDHEN and CDR2 is SYDVKM. The CDR3 spans 15 residues. V lost 6 bases, J lost 3 bases, and 18 bases lay in between. The CDR3 nucleotides read TGTGCCAGCAGCTCACCTAGCACGACTCACTACGAGCAGTACTTC. Translated, it gives CASSSPSTTHYEQYF.

The V gene is TRBV9, the J gene TRBJ2-7; D remains ambiguous. The CDR3 covers 15 residues. Germline CDR1 is SGDLS and CDR2 is YYNGEE. V lost 0 bases, J lost 0 bases, and 10 bases lay in between. Here the CDR3 reads CASSVGGSSSYEQYF. CDR3 bases: TGTGCCAGCAGCGTAGGAGGATCGAGCTCCTACGAGCAGTACTTC.

CDR3 sequence: CASRWGEQTQYF. CDR3 nucleotide sequence: TGTGCCAGCCGGTGGGGGGAGCAGACCCAGTACTTC. The chain joins TRBV11-1 to TRBJ2-5; TRBD2 is a possible D gene (6 bases). The CDR3 consists of 12 residues. The germline gives CDR1 SGHAT, CDR2 FQDESV (reference sequence). V dropped 8 bases and J dropped 6 bases, with 13 bases sitting between them.

The chain recombines TRBV9 with TRBJ2-1, with 11 nucleotides matching TRBD1. Germline CDR1 reads SGDLS; CDR2 reads YYNGEE. This CDR3 is 16 amino acids long. After removal of 3 bases from V and 12 bases from J, the junction contained 14 bases not matched to a gene. CDR3 DNA sequence: TGTGCCAGCAGCGCGGGCGCTGGGACAGGGGGATTTGGGCAGTTCTTC. It encodes CASSAGAGTGGFGQFF. Full variable domain (remainder filled in from reference TRBV9 and TRBJ2-1): DSGVTQTPKHLITATGQRVTLRCSPRSGDLSVYWYQQSLDQGLQFLIQYYNGEERAKGNILERFSAQQFPDLHSELNLSSLELGDSALYFCASSAGAGTGGFGQFFGPGTRLTVL.

The J gene is TRBJ2-5, the V gene TRBV6-1; TRBD2 matches 7 bases. The CDR3 is 13 residues long. V lost 8 bases to trimming and J lost 9 bases; unmatched junction nucleotides: 12. The germline gives CDR1 MNHNS, CDR2 SASEGT. In DNA form, the CDR3 reads TGTGCCAGCGGGGGGGACTTCGGGATCGCCCAGTACTTC. Translation: CASGGDFGIAQYF.

The chain has TRBV5-5 and TRBJ2-7; 9 bases are a match to TRBD1. This CDR3 has 14 residues. The V and J ends lost 3 bases and 3 bases, in that order; junction bases with no gene match: 4. Germline-derived CDR1 and CDR2 are SGHKS and YYEKEE (reference sequence). CDR3 residues: CASSSGTGFYEQYF. In nucleotides, the CDR3 is TGTGCCAGCAGCTCCGGGACAGGGTTCTACGAGCAGTACTTC.

The V and J genes are TRBV11-2 and TRBJ1-1, with D possibly matching TRBD1 (6 bases). Per the germline V gene, CDR1 is SGHAT and CDR2 is FQNNGV. The CDR3 extends over 11 amino acids. V lost 3 bases, J lost 8 bases, and 7 bases lay in between. The CDR3 here is CASSFTGEAFF. In nucleotides, the CDR3 is TGTGCCAGCAGCTTTACAGGGGAAGCTTTCTTT.

The chain uses TRBV9 and TRBJ2-1; no clear D. Germline CDR1 and CDR2: SGDLS and YYNGEE. Trimming stripped 0 bases from V and 13 bases from J, with 8 bases between. This CDR3 is 11 amino acids long. The CDR3 sequence is CASSVGPKQFF. Written as DNA, the CDR3 is TGTGCCAGCAGCGTAGGGCCGAAACAGTTCTTC. Supplemented by reference TRBV9 and TRBJ2-1, the full variable domain reads DSGVTQTPKHLITATGQRVTLRCSPRSGDLSVYWYQQSLDQGLQFLIQYYNGEERAKGNILERFSAQQFPDLHSELNLSSLELGDSALYFCASSVGPKQFFGPGTRLTVL.

The chain joins TRBV20-1 to TRBJ2-7, with 7 bases aligning to TRBD2. V shed 5 bases and J 6 bases; nucleotides not matched to a gene: 4. The germline CDR1 and CDR2 sequences are DFQATT and SNEGSKA (reference sequence). This CDR3 is built from 11 residues. The CDR3: CSAWGGGEQYF. The DNA of the CDR3 is TGCAGTGCTTGGGGGGGAGGCGAGCAGTACTTC.

The V call is TRBV5-8, the J call TRBJ2-5; weak D call: TRBD1 (6 bases). The CDR3 length is 15 residues. From germline, CDR1 is SGHTS and CDR2 YDEGEE. V was pared by 4 bases and J by 0 bases, with 13 bases between. The DNA for the CDR3 is TGTGCCAGCAGCCGAGGCAGGGGCCACCAAGAGACCCAGTACTTC. This encodes CASSRGRGHQETQYF.

The gene calls are TRBV5-1 and TRBJ1-6; D is possibly TRBD1 (6 bases). The ends were cut back, 4 bases at V and 9 bases at J, with 14 bases in the middle. Germline V lookup: CDR1 SGHRS, CDR2 YFSETQ. CDR3 size: 14 residues. The CDR3 loop reads CASSPKTGTSPLHF. The CDR3 region has the DNA TGCGCCAGCAGCCCGAAGACAGGAACTTCACCCCTCCACTTT.

This sequence joins TRBV7-9 and TRBJ1-1, with D tentatively TRBD1 (5 bases). From germline, CDR1 is SEHNR and CDR2 FQNEAQ (reference sequence). Deletions cut 6 bases from V and 1 base from J, with 9 bases between. The CDR3 consists of 13 residues. This chain's CDR3 is CASSKDRNTEAFF. The CDR3 DNA is TGTGCCAGCAGTAAAGACAGGAACACTGAAGCTTTCTTT.

The chain links TRBV4-1 to TRBJ1-3; 7 bases align to TRBD1. The CDR3 sequence is 15 residues long. After removal of 2 bases from V and 0 bases from J, the junction contained 1 base not matched to a gene. The germline CDR1 and CDR2 sequences are MGHRA and YSYEKL. The CDR3 DNA reads as TGCGCCAGCAGCCAAACAGGGGTCTCTGGAAACACCATATATTTT. Translation gives CASSQTGVSGNTIYF.

The gene calls are TRBV7-8 and TRBJ1-2; D remains unclear. Germline lookup yields CDR1 SGHVS and CDR2 FQNEAQ. The CDR3 is 13 amino acids. Trimming stripped 7 bases from V and 8 bases from J, with 17 bases between. CDR3 nucleotides: TGTGCCAGCACCCTTAGAGGGTTGGGAGGCTACACCTTC. Translated, it gives CASTLRGLGGYTF.

This clone has only one observation. The chain employs TRBV7-3 and TRBJ2-5; 9 bases align to TRBD2. V was clipped by 5 bases and J by 5 bases; unmatched bases: 21. The length of the CDR3 is 19 residues. From germline, CDR1 is SGHTA and CDR2 FQGTGA. CDR3 bases: TGTGCCAGCAGCGTCCTCGGATCTCTAGCGGGGCATCCGGGGGAGACCCAGTACTTC. Amino acid sequence: CASSVLGSLAGHPGETQYF.

The CDR3 loop is CASSLKGVGANVLTF. CDR3 DNA: TGCGCCAGCAGCTTGAAAGGGGTAGGGGCCAACGTCCTGACTTTC. The chain couples TRBV5-1 to TRBJ2-6, with D tentatively TRBD1 (5 bases). The CDR3 totals 15 residues. The ends were cut back, 1 base at V and 4 bases at J, with 9 bases in the middle. Germline loops: CDR1 SGHRS, CDR2 YFSETQ.

The chain couples TRBV27 to TRBJ2-7; D is unresolved. V lost 5 bases and J 3 bases, leaving 14 bases between the germline ends. There are 14 residues in the CDR3. The germline V gene encodes CDR1 MNHEY and CDR2 SMNVEV (reference sequence). CDR3: CASSPTRHFYEQYF. CDR3 coding DNA: TGTGCCAGCAGTCCTACGAGACATTTCTACGAGCAGTACTTC.

J is TRBJ2-3 and V is TRBV9; D might be TRBD1 (6 bases). V was cut by 6 bases and J by 2 bases, with 13 bases left in between. The CDR3 loop spans 14 amino acids. Germline V lookup: CDR1 SGDLS, CDR2 YYNGEE. CDR3 loop: CASKVTGHTDTQYF. The CDR3 DNA reads as TGTGCCAGCAAGGTGACAGGCCACACAGATACGCAGTATTTT. The variable domain in full, completed from reference TRBV9 and TRBJ2-3, reads DSGVTQTPKHLITATGQRVTLRCSPRSGDLSVYWYQQSLDQGLQFLIQYYNGEERAKGNILERFSAQQFPDLHSELNLSSLELGDSALYFCASKVTGHTDTQYFGPGTRLTVL.